The T cell receptor (beta chain) described here comes from a study of vaccination effects on CD4 cells after COVID-19. Study observations and caveats: Marked contraction was observed in infection-induced and vaccine-induced clones late after vaccination.

On this clone: Its antigen remains unidentified.

TCRdb's copy holds only in-frame clones and misses some; the assay was immunoSEQ multiplex PCR. The sample has under 55,000 clones, 79% seen once. Antigen-specific CD4+ T cell clonotypes were called by their expansion after viral peptide-pool culture in ViraFEST. Subsequent to 10 days of culture, CD4+ T cells were isolated. Absence of prior SARS-CoV-2 infection characterized the vaccine recipients, who showed negative nucleocapsid antibodies. Around 2 million PBMC were placed in each well, which was supplemented with 10 IU/ml IL-2 and roughly 10 ug/ml peptides. CDR3 length equals 15 residues. Trimming removed 4 bases from V and 2 bases from J, with 12 bases in between. The germline V gene encodes CDR1 KGHDR and CDR2 SFDVKD.

V is TRBV24-1 and J is TRBJ2-3; maybe TRBD1 (5 bases). This clonotype was sampled from a human donor who received a COVID-19 vaccine. The source was CD4+ T cells from PBMCs cultured with HCoV-OC43 spike peptides, collected before COVID-19 vaccination. The subset is: HCoV-OC43 spike overlapping peptide pool stimulation. The CDR3 nucleotides read TGTGCCACCAGTGAACAGCCAGGGAACACAGATACGCAGTATTTT. It yields the protein CATSEQPGNTDTQYF.